This T cell receptor beta chain was obtained from a study of shared clonotypes between healthy human individuals. Study results and limitations: Naive subsets tended to show greater estimated richness than memory subsets.

Naive CD8 isolation took CD45RO-negative cells positively selected for CCR7 and excluded terminally differentiated effector memory CD45RA+ cells. Repertoires were generated with immunoSEQ multiplex PCR, while TCRdb's copy carries only in-frame clones and drops some. The table lists some 2,100,000 clones, 85% to 95% of them singletons. In regard to this clone: The antigen is unknown.

The CDR3 loop spans 14 amino acids. Per germline, CDR1 MNHEY and CDR2 SVGAGI. The V end was cut by 0 bases, the J end by 6 bases, with 12 bases between. This chain connects TRBV6-5 to TRBJ2-7; possible D gene TRBD1, 5 bases. Sequenced sample: naive CD8+ T cells from PBMCs. The receptor's source is a young man in good health. Some clones in this sample may be carry-over from other donors' samples. This CDR3 reads CASSYSPQVSEQYF. The CDR3, as DNA: TGTGCCAGCAGTTACTCCCCACAGGTATCCGAGCAGTACTTC.